What follows are 24 T cell receptor beta chains derived from one specimen sequenced in a study of blood T cell repertoires in COVID-19. Sequencing used immunoSEQ multiplex PCR; TCRdb keeps in-frame clones, though not all of them. In the table there are 140,000 to 150,000 clones, 84% of which are singletons. Sequencing input: peripheral blood. These receptors were obtained from a human donor in a cohort sampled during active COVID-19.

This clone occurred once. This chain joins TRBV3-1 (or the pseudogene TRBV3-2) and TRBJ1-1; the D is unclear. CDR1 LGHDT and CDR2 YNNKEL come from the germline V gene (reference sequence). The V gene lost 7 bases and the J gene lost 1 base, with 10 bases spanning the gap. The CDR3 loop spans 13 amino acids. DNA for the CDR3: TGTGCCAGCACCAGACAAGGGAACACTGAAGCTTTCTTT. Translation: CASTRQGNTEAFF.

The chain recombines TRBV29-1 with TRBJ2-5; 8 bases match TRBD1. Trimming removed 5 bases from V and 5 bases from J; junction bases left unmatched: 4. CDR1 is SQVTM and CDR2 is ANQGSEA in the germline V gene. The CDR3 totals 12 residues. In DNA, the CDR3 is TGCAGCGTTCTTCAGGGGGCCGAGACCCAGTACTTC. Its protein product is CSVLQGAETQYF.

CDR3 sequence (DNA): TGTGCCAGCAGCGGGGGGCTAGCCCTAGTTCCCGGGGAGCTGTTTTTT. It specifies CASSGGLALVPGELFF. The genes are TRBV2 and TRBJ2-2; possible D gene TRBD2, 7 bases. V was cut by 6 bases and J by 6 bases, with 20 bases left in between. This CDR3 is 16 amino acids long. CDR1 and CDR2 (germline): SNHLY, FYNNEI. Looking up the rest from reference TRBV2 and TRBJ2-2 gives the full variable domain: EPEVTQTPSHQVTQMGQEVILRCVPISNHLYFYWYRQILGQKVEFLVSFYNNEISEKSEIFDDQFSVERPDGSNFTLKIRSTKLEDSAMYFCASSGGLALVPGELFFGEGSRLTVL.

A single count supports this clone. This chain connects TRBV30 to TRBJ2-3; TRBD1 aligns across 7 bases. The germline gives CDR1 GTSNPN, CDR2 SVGIG (reference sequence). V lost 1 base and J lost 2; bases outside the gene matches: 6. The CDR3 totals 15 residues. This chain's CDR3 is CAWSETTGTTDTQYF. The DNA for the CDR3 is TGTGCCTGGAGTGAAACGACAGGGACCACAGATACGCAGTATTTT.

The V gene is TRBV19, the J gene TRBJ1-1; TRBD1 matches at 8 bases. V trimming: 3 bases; J trimming: 1 base; junction bases outside the gene matches: 7. This CDR3 contains 16 residues. Germline-derived CDR1 and CDR2 are LNHDA and SQIVND (reference sequence). CDR3 residues: CASSMGQGAGNTEAFF. CDR3 in DNA: TGTGCCAGTAGTATGGGGCAGGGGGCTGGGAACACTGAAGCTTTCTTT.

The rearrangement links TRBV3-1 (or the pseudogene TRBV3-2) to TRBJ2-1; 11 bases agree with TRBD2. V lost 4 bases to trimming and J lost 9 bases; unmatched junction nucleotides: 8. The CDR3 contains 15 residues. CDR1 and CDR2 from the germline V gene are LGHDT and YNNKEL (reference sequence). The CDR3 DNA sequence: TGTGCCAGCAGCCCCCTTAGCGGGAGGGGAGGTGAGCAGTTCTTC. This sequence encodes CASSPLSGRGGEQFF.

This clone was observed a single time. J is TRBJ1-6 and V is TRBV6-5, with TRBD1 as a possible D gene (6 bases). The ends were cut back, 6 bases at V and 8 bases at J, with 11 bases in the middle. The CDR3 loop spans 13 amino acids. Germline assignment: CDR1 MNHEY and CDR2 SVGAGI. The CDR3 reads CASRAAGDSPLHF. The CDR3 DNA reads as TGTGCCAGCAGGGCGGCAGGGGATTCACCCCTCCACTTT.

The genes are TRBV21-1 and TRBJ1-5; the table's D call, TRBD1, has no DNA check behind it. TRBV21-1 is termed a pseudogene. The CDR3 sequence is 16 residues long. CDR3 loop: CATHRAEPNRNQPQHF. The CDR3 bases are TGTGCCACCCACAGGGCGGAGCCGAACCGCAATCAGCCCCAGCATTTT.

The gene calls are TRBV28 and TRBJ2-5; 13 bases are shared with TRBD2. The CDR3 contains 17 residues. With 8 bases clipped from V and 5 bases from J, the junction kept 14 bases outside the gene matches. CDR1 and CDR2 from the germline V gene are MDHEN and SYDVKM. The CDR3: CASRLAGGHGLSETQYF. The CDR3 DNA is TGTGCCAGCCGACTAGCGGGGGGCCACGGTCTCTCCGAGACCCAGTACTTC.

This clone was recorded only once. The chain uses TRBV10-3 and TRBJ2-5; TRBD2 aligns across 8 bases. Germline V gene data show CDR1 as ENHRY and CDR2 as SYGVKD. V shed 6 bases, J shed 4 bases, and the junction held 10 bases outside the gene matches. The CDR3 totals 15 residues. The CDR3 DNA reads TGTGCCATCAGCCTCGGGAGACGGGGGGGAGAGACCCAGTACTTC. Amino acids: CAISLGRRGGETQYF.

V usage is TRBV15 and J usage is TRBJ1-2, with D uncertain. The CDR3 sequence is 13 residues long. V shed 0 bases and J shed 7 bases, with 9 bases lying between them. CDR1 and CDR2 from the germline V gene are LNHNV and YYDKDF (reference sequence). In nucleotides, the CDR3 is TGTGCCACCAGCAGAGATCGGGTCGGTGGCTACACCTTC. Amino acids: CATSRDRVGGYTF.

This clone has just one count. The chain combines TRBV9 with TRBJ2-7; 10 bases align to TRBD1. Germline lookup yields CDR1 SGDLS and CDR2 YYNGEE. The V segment lost 4 bases and the J segment 4 bases; nucleotides outside the gene matches: 8. This CDR3 spans 15 amino acids. CDR3 bases: TGTGCCAGCAGCCCCCAGACAGGGGGCGGGTACGAGCAGTACTTC. It codes for CASSPQTGGGYEQYF.

This clone has a single count. This chain uses TRBV19 with TRBJ1-6; possibly TRBD1 for D (6 bases). The CDR3 loop spans 13 amino acids. Per germline, CDR1 LNHDA and CDR2 SQIVND (reference sequence). Trimming pared 6 bases from V and 5 bases from J, leaving 8 bases between. CDR3 in amino acids: CASRQGHNSPLHF. The CDR3 DNA sequence: TGTGCCAGTAGACAGGGACATAATTCACCCCTCCACTTT. The full variable domain, with the rest looked up from reference TRBV19 and TRBJ1-6, is DGGITQSPKYLFRKEGQNVTLSCEQNLNHDAMYWYRQDPGQGLRLIYYSQIVNDFQKGDIAEGYSVSREKKESFPLTVTSAQKNPTAFYLCASRQGHNSPLHFGNGTRLTVT.

The rearrangement uses TRBV15 and TRBJ1-5; D is unresolved. V shed 4 bases and J shed 7 bases, with 17 bases lying between them. Germline CDR1 reads LNHNV; CDR2 reads YYDKDF (reference sequence). This CDR3 region has 15 residues. CDR3 sequence: CATSIDDSNIQPQHF. Written as DNA, the CDR3 is TGTGCCACCAGCATTGATGACTCAAATATACAGCCCCAGCATTTT. Complete variable domain (other parts from reference TRBV15 and TRBJ1-5): DAMVIQNPRYQVTQFGKPVTLSCSQTLNHNVMYWYQQKSSQAPKLLFHYYDKDFNNEADTPDNFQSRRPNTSFCFLDIRSPGLGDTAMYLCATSIDDSNIQPQHFGDGTRLSIL.

The chain couples TRBV10-3 to TRBJ2-5; 8 bases are a match to TRBD1. The CDR3 loop spans 15 amino acids. V shed 5 bases, J shed 0 bases, and the junction held 5 bases outside the gene matches. In germline, CDR1 is ENHRY, CDR2 SYGVKD. This CDR3 is CAISQGAGYQETQYF. The CDR3 DNA reads TGTGCCATCAGTCAGGGGGCGGGGTACCAAGAGACCCAGTACTTC.

The rearrangement uses TRBV3-1 (or the pseudogene TRBV3-2) and TRBJ1-4; D possibly corresponds to TRBD1 (5 bases). Germline V gives CDR1 LGHDT, CDR2 YNNKEL (reference sequence). The ends were cut back, 0 bases at V and 6 bases at J, with 17 bases in the middle. This CDR3 is 17 amino acids long. The CDR3 region has the DNA TGTGCCAGCAGCCAAGAAGTTTCAGGGTCATGGTATGAAAAACTGTTTTTT. Encoded protein: CASSQEVSGSWYEKLFF.

This clone has a handful of counts. V is TRBV28 and J is TRBJ1-2; 9 nucleotides line up with TRBD1. CDR1 is MDHEN, CDR2 SYDVKM, per germline. The CDR3 is 14 residues long. Trimming cost V 7 bases and J 6 bases; bases outside gene matches: 9. The CDR3 here is CASNPGQGYNGYTF. The DNA of the CDR3 is TGTGCCAGCAATCCGGGACAGGGATATAATGGCTACACCTTC.

The V and J genes are TRBV7-2 and TRBJ2-3; no clear D. Germline V gene lookup returns CDR1 SGHTA and CDR2 FQGNSA. Trimming pared 4 bases from V and 2 bases from J, leaving 16 bases between. CDR3 length: 16 amino acids. The CDR3 nucleotides read TGTGCCAGCAGCTCCCCACTTTTGGCGGACACAGATACGCAGTATTTT. Its translation: CASSSPLLADTDTQYF.

J is TRBJ1-2 and V is TRBV9; TRBD1 matches at 7 bases. The CDR3 runs 14 residues. The V gene's germline CDR1 is SGDLS and CDR2 YYNGEE. V lost 4 bases to trimming and J lost 5 bases; unmatched junction nucleotides: 8. CDR3 amino acids: CASSPGQTYYGYTF. Written as DNA, the CDR3 is TGTGCCAGCAGCCCGGGACAGACTTATTATGGCTACACCTTC.

The rearrangement joins TRBV27 to TRBJ2-7, with 10 positions matching TRBD1. V shed 4 bases and J 2 bases; nucleotides not matched to a gene: 5. This CDR3 contains 15 residues. From germline, CDR1 is MNHEY and CDR2 SMNVEV (reference sequence). The CDR3 protein is CASSWSGTGAYEQYF. The CDR3 DNA is TGTGCCAGCAGTTGGAGCGGGACAGGGGCCTACGAGCAGTACTTC.

The chain uses TRBV14 and TRBJ1-1; D perhaps matches TRBD1 (5 bases). Germline V CDR1 and CDR2: SGHDN, FVKESK. This CDR3 comprises 15 residues. The ends were cut back, 4 bases at V and 0 bases at J, with 12 bases in the middle. Here the CDR3 reads CASSLLGGLNTEAFF. In nucleotides, the CDR3 is TGTGCCAGCAGCCTATTGGGGGGGTTGAACACTGAAGCTTTCTTT.

V usage is TRBV19 and J usage is TRBJ1-5, with 9 bases aligning to TRBD1. The trim removed 5 bases at V and 7 bases at J, leaving 6 bases unmatched. Germline lookup yields CDR1 LNHDA and CDR2 SQIVND (reference sequence). The CDR3 sequence is 14 residues long. CDR3 protein: CASSPGQGAQPQHF. The CDR3 nucleotides are TGTGCCAGTAGTCCGGGACAGGGCGCGCAGCCCCAGCATTTT.

The chain has TRBV7-6 and TRBJ2-6, with 9 bases aligning to TRBD1. With 1 base clipped from V and 2 bases from J, the junction kept 6 bases outside the gene matches. CDR1 is SGHVS, CDR2 FNYEAQ, per germline. The CDR3 loop spans 18 amino acids. CDR3 in DNA: TGTGCCAGCAGCTTAGAGGCCCGACAGGGGGCTGGGGCCAACGTCCTGACTTTC. Its protein is CASSLEARQGAGANVLTF. Full variable domain (rest looked up from reference TRBV7-6 and TRBJ2-6): GAGVSQSPRYKVTKRGQDVALRCDPISGHVSLYWYRQALGQGPEFLTYFNYEAQQDKSGLPNDRFSAERPEGSISTLTIQRTEQRDSAMYRCASSLEARQGAGANVLTFGAGSRLTVL.

The chain carries TRBV9 and TRBJ1-4; D gene uncertain. The CDR3 extends over 15 amino acids. Germline CDR1 is SGDLS and CDR2 is YYNGEE. The V end lost 0 bases, the J end lost 6 bases, and 12 bases lay between the germline ends. CDR3 nucleotide sequence: TGTGCCAGCAGCGTAGATGGGGAGGTGGATGAAAAACTGTTTTTT. Residues: CASSVDGEVDEKLFF.